This TCR beta chain emerged from a study of beta chain features in type 1 diabetes. Notes on the study in general: Researchers report that Type 1 diabetes patients had moderately but significantly shorter TCRB CDR3s across all four CD4+ subsets.

By way of CD45RO/CCR7/CD25/CD127/CD95/CD27, the CD4+ regulatory, stem cell-like memory, central memory and naive cells were sorted. With regard to this clone: What it binds is unknown.

Reverse transcription of all isolated RNA meant that expressed TCRB transcripts were sequenced. Sequencing used immunoSEQ multiplex PCR; TCRdb keeps in-frame clones, though not all of them. The sample consists of more than 15,000 clones, about three quarters of them appearing once. Sequences were obtained from stem cell memory CD4+ T cells from blood. This sequence was found in a man aged 25 to 45 with type 1 diabetes.

CDR3 sequence (DNA): TGTGCCAGCAGTTCTCTACTTAGCGGGGAAGGGTCCGAGCAGTACTTC. This translates into CASSSLLSGEGSEQYF. This chain joins TRBV28 and TRBJ2-7; 8 bases fit TRBD2. This CDR3 is 16 amino acids long. Germline values: CDR1 MDHEN, CDR2 SYDVKM. The V segment lost 4 bases and the J segment 6 bases; nucleotides outside the gene matches: 14.